The entry below gives a single T cell receptor beta chain sequence along with its context. This record comes from a study of blood T cell repertoires in COVID-19. Across the whole study: Collection of acute and convalescent COVID-19 samples took place in the United States, Italy and Spain. PBMCs, B-cell-depleted T cells, or T cells provided the cDNA or gDNA that made up the material.

How the authors handled the data: Counts of nucleated cells, estimated from reference gene primer amplification, were obtained. Sequenced by immunoSEQ multiplex PCR; TCRdb stores in-frame clones only, minus some. For V, J and clone size, that table is used; D and trimming come from the DNA. The data hold approximately 90,000 clones, with about 80% observed a single time. The sequencing sample was made of peripheral blood. This sequence originates from a woman aged 80 or over with acute or convalescent COVID-19.

In nucleotides, the CDR3 is TGTGCCAGTAGTATAGATTGGATCGGGGAAGCTCAAGCTTTCTTT. This gives the protein CASSIDWIGEAQAFF. The V and J genes are TRBV19 and TRBJ1-1; unclear D gene. CDR1 LNHDA and CDR2 SQIVND come from the germline V gene (reference sequence). V gave up 0 bases and J gave up 9 bases, with 17 bases separating them. The length of the CDR3 is 15 residues.